This TCR beta chain was identified during a study of beta chain features in type 1 diabetes. The study, taken as a whole, reports: Significant though moderate, a shortening of TCRB CDR3s appeared in all four CD4+ subsets of Type 1 diabetes patients. With patients and controls alike, PCR might favor shorter templates to an equal degree. In type 1 diabetes patients, VDJ junctions had fewer insertions; deletions at these junctions were more frequent.

Expressed TCRB transcripts were sequenced, since all the RNA that had been isolated was reverse transcribed. Measured with immunoSEQ multiplex PCR; TCRdb has only the in-frame clones, and not every one. The data contain approximately 730,000 clones, around an eighth of them singletons. The CDR3 is made up of 15 amino acids. Between the trimmed V and J ends, which lost 7 bases and 1 base, there was a span of 13 bases. Germline CDR1 and CDR2: SGHTA and FQGNSA. Donors underwent one heparinised blood draw, around 100 mL on average. This clone was seen a handful of times. The antigen is not known. This clonotype was obtained from a man aged 18 to 30 with type 1 diabetes. This rearrangement joins TRBV7-2 to TRBJ1-4; D perhaps matches TRBD1 (5 bases). Sequencing was done on a sample of naive CD4+ T cells from blood. This CDR3 is CASNPWGGTNEKLFF. CDR3 nucleotide sequence: TGTGCCAGCAACCCCTGGGGGGGAACTAATGAAAAACTGTTTTTT. Drawing the rest from reference TRBV7-2 and TRBJ1-4, the complete variable domain is GAGVSQSPSNKVTEKGKDVELRCDPISGHTALYWYRQSLGQGLEFLIYFQGNSAPDKSGLPSDRFSAERTGGSVSTLTIQRTQQEDSAVYLCASNPWGGTNEKLFFGSGTQLSVL.